This T cell receptor beta chain was sequenced for a study of beta chain features in type 1 diabetes. Trimming stripped 0 bases from V and 0 bases from J, with 8 bases between. Germline V gene sequence: CDR1 GTSNPN, CDR2 SVGIG (reference sequence). The CDR3 loop spans 14 amino acids. cDNA synthesis used the whole RNA isolate, giving expressed TCRB sequences. Roughly 1 million reads, on average, came from each of the stem cell-like memory T cell samples. Clones were sequenced by immunoSEQ multiplex PCR, and TCRdb holds only the in-frame ones, with some missing. The table lists approximately 50,000 clones, 55% to 70% of them singletons, with around 0.29% in the top ten. Study-wide findings and caveats: In all four CD4+ subsets, TCRB CDR3 length was significantly, moderately reduced in type 1 diabetes. The study found that naive, central memory and Treg TCRB repertoires appeared more similar in patients than in healthy donors.

With regard to this clone: Its antigen is unidentified.

The J gene is TRBJ1-1, the V gene TRBV30, with a possible D match to TRBD1 (6 bases). This sequence was found in a woman aged 25 to 39 with type 1 diabetes. The sequenced sample was stem cell memory CD4+ T cells from blood. The CDR3 DNA reads TGTGCCTGGAGTGTAGGGGGGGTGAACACTGAAGCTTTCTTT. Translated, it gives CAWSVGGVNTEAFF.